A selection of T cell receptor beta chains follows, all from one sample in a study of blood T cell repertoires in COVID-19. Profiled with immunoSEQ multiplex PCR; TCRdb holds only in-frame clones, not every one. The sample gives under 300,000 clones, roughly 84% of which show up once; more than 1.5% is in the top ten. The sample comprised peripheral blood. These receptors all come from a woman aged 40 to 50 who had recovered from COVID-19. Each CDR3 is given with its conserved first and last residue. D genes are given only for firm matches. Where a row states a size, it is once, few, many or the class of an expanded clone; other rows omit it.

D: TRBD2; J: TRBJ2-7; V: TRBV7-2; size: -; DNA: TGTGCCAGCAGCTTAAGGGTGGAAAGCGGGGGGCTGTACACCTACGAGCAGTACTTC; CDR3: CASSLRVESGGLYTYEQYF
D: -; J: TRBJ1-1; V: TRBV13; size: once; DNA: TGTGCCAGCAGCCCCCGGGACCGCGGGGGTGGCACTGAAGCTTTCTTT; CDR3: CASSPRDRGGGTEAFF
D: -; J: TRBJ1-5; V: TRBV29-1; size: -; DNA: TGCAGCGTTGAAGAGCCAGGTTATAGCAATCAGCCCCAGCATTTT; CDR3: CSVEEPGYSNQPQHF
D: TRBD1; J: TRBJ2-1; V: TRBV3-1/TRBV3-2; size: -; DNA: TGTGCCAGCAGCCAAGGCTCCTGGGGACAGGGGGGTGAGCAGTTCTTC; CDR3: CASSQGSWGQGGEQFF
D: -; J: TRBJ2-3; V: TRBV28; size: -; DNA: TGTGCCAGCAGTTCCCCCAGTGGAGGGACGGGCCCAGATACGCAGTATTTT; CDR3: CASSSPSGGTGPDTQYF
D: TRBD1; J: TRBJ1-1; V: TRBV5-4; size: -; DNA: TGTGCCAGCGCGGACAGGCTGAACACTGAAGCTTTCTTT; CDR3: CASADRLNTEAFF
D: TRBD1; J: TRBJ2-7; V: TRBV11-2; size: -; DNA: TGTGCCAGCAGCACCCACAGGGGTAAGGGGTACGAGCAGTACTTC; CDR3: CASSTHRGKGYEQYF
D: TRBD1; J: TRBJ2-7; V: TRBV27; size: -; DNA: TGTGCCAGCACTACCCACCAGGGGGCCTACGAGCAGTACTTC; CDR3: CASTTHQGAYEQYF
D: -; J: TRBJ1-1; V: TRBV5-6; size: few; DNA: TGTGCCAGCAGCTTGGAACTAGATAACACTGAAGCTTTCTTT; CDR3: CASSLELDNTEAFF
D: TRBD1; J: TRBJ2-3; V: TRBV7-6; size: many; DNA: TGTGCCAGCAGCCCACCACAGGGGGCCGGCACAGATACGCAGTATTTT; CDR3: CASSPPQGAGTDTQYF
D: -; J: TRBJ2-7; V: TRBV5-5; size: -; DNA: TGTGCCAGCAGCTTGGGAGGAGGGACAGCTACTTACGAGCAGTACTTC; CDR3: CASSLGGGTATYEQYF
D: -; J: TRBJ2-1; V: TRBV28; size: -; DNA: TGTGCCAGCAGTTTATCCCCAGGCTCCTACAATGAGCAGTTCTTC; CDR3: CASSLSPGSYNEQFF
D: -; J: TRBJ2-4; V: TRBV28; size: -; DNA: TGTGCCAGCAGTTTTGGGACAAGAAAAAACATTCAGTACTTC; CDR3: CASSFGTRKNIQYF
D: -; J: TRBJ1-5; V: TRBV28; size: -; DNA: TGTGCCAGCAACCCTCGGGGGGGCAATCAGCCCCAGCATTTT; CDR3: CASNPRGGNQPQHF
D: TRBD2; J: TRBJ2-3; V: TRBV20-1; size: -; DNA: TGCAGTGCTAGTGGGCCGGGACTAGCGGGGGAGCGGGTGGGAGATACGCAGTATTTT; CDR3: CSASGPGLAGERVGDTQYF
D: -; J: TRBJ1-1; V: TRBV3-1/TRBV3-2; size: -; DNA: TGTGCCAGCAGCCAAGAAAGGGGAAAGGAAGTTTTT; CDR3: CASSQERGKEVF
D: TRBD1; J: TRBJ1-1; V: TRBV4-1; size: -; DNA: TGCGCCAGCAGCTACCGGACAGGGGGGACTGAAGCTTTCTTT; CDR3: CASSYRTGGTEAFF
D: TRBD2; J: TRBJ2-1; V: TRBV19; size: -; DNA: TGTGCCAGTAGACCTCGGGGGGTTCCCTACAATGAGCAGTTCTTC; CDR3: CASRPRGVPYNEQFF
D: -; J: TRBJ2-7; V: TRBV24-1; size: -; DNA: TGTGCCACCAGTGACCCAGGACGGCGGGGAAACTACGAGCAGTACTTC; CDR3: CATSDPGRRGNYEQYF
D: -; J: TRBJ2-7; V: TRBV5-1; size: -; DNA: TGCGCCAGCAGCTCCTCCGTAGGGAGACCCTACGAGCAGTACTTC; CDR3: CASSSSVGRPYEQYF
D: -; J: TRBJ1-1; V: TRBV10-3; size: once; DNA: TGTGCCATCAGTGAGGTCCAGGGGCGCGTCACTGAAGCTTTCTTT; CDR3: CAISEVQGRVTEAFF
D: -; J: TRBJ2-2; V: TRBV4-1; size: -; DNA: TGCGCCAGCACCGCGGGCCAGCCAGCGAACACCGGGGAGCTGTTTTTT; CDR3: CASTAGQPANTGELFF
D: -; J: TRBJ2-1; V: TRBV6-6; size: -; DNA: TGTGCCAGCAGCCCCGCAGAGGAGGATGAGCAGTTCTTC; CDR3: CASSPAEEDEQFF
D: -; J: TRBJ1-2; V: TRBV29-1; size: -; DNA: TGCAGCGCCGGCCAGGGAGGCTACACCTTC; CDR3: CSAGQGGYTF
D: -; J: TRBJ1-5; V: TRBV12-3/TRBV12-4; size: -; DNA: TGTGCCAGCAGTTTACGGGAGACTCAGCCCCAGCATTTT; CDR3: CASSLRETQPQHF
D: -; J: TRBJ2-5; V: TRBV27; size: -; DNA: TGTGCCAGCAGTTTAGGGAGAATGGAGACCCAGTACTTC; CDR3: CASSLGRMETQYF
D: -; J: TRBJ2-1; V: TRBV29-1; size: -; DNA: TGCAGCGTTGAAGGGGCCTGGACTACGTACAATGAGCAGTTCTTC; CDR3: CSVEGAWTTYNEQFF
D: TRBD1; J: TRBJ1-2; V: TRBV11-3; size: -; DNA: TGTGCCAGCAGCTCCACAGGGGCGGATGGCTACACCTTC; CDR3: CASSSTGADGYTF
D: TRBD1; J: TRBJ2-3; V: TRBV3-1/TRBV3-2; size: -; DNA: TGTGCCAGCAGCCAAGGAGGGACAGTCCCAGATACGCAGTATTTT; CDR3: CASSQGGTVPDTQYF
D: -; J: TRBJ1-2; V: TRBV12-3/TRBV12-4; size: -; DNA: TGTGCCAGCAGCCCGGGGAGGGCTATGGGCTACACCTTC; CDR3: CASSPGRAMGYTF
D: -; J: TRBJ2-5; V: TRBV19; size: once; DNA: TGTGCCAGTAACGTTCCGGGATCTCAAGAGACCCAGTACTTC; CDR3: CASNVPGSQETQYF
D: TRBD1; J: TRBJ2-2; V: TRBV2; size: -; DNA: TGTGCCAGCAGTGCCGGACAGGGGAACACCGGGGAGCTGTTTTTT; CDR3: CASSAGQGNTGELFF
D: -; J: TRBJ1-5; V: TRBV28; size: -; DNA: TGTGCCAGCAGTTTAGGTGGGCCTAATCAGCCCCAGCATTTT; CDR3: CASSLGGPNQPQHF
D: TRBD1; J: TRBJ1-2; V: TRBV5-1; size: -; DNA: TGCGCCAGCAGCTTGACAGGACAGGGGAGTAGTGGCTACACCTTC; CDR3: CASSLTGQGSSGYTF
D: -; J: TRBJ2-3; V: TRBV7-2; size: -; DNA: TGTGCCAGCAGCTTTTACAGAGACACAGATACGCAGTATTTT; CDR3: CASSFYRDTDTQYF
D: -; J: TRBJ1-1; V: TRBV29-1; size: -; DNA: TGCAGCGTTGACAACAGGGTGCAAAACGCTGAAGCTTTCTTT; CDR3: CSVDNRVQNAEAFF
D: TRBD1; J: TRBJ2-7; V: TRBV19; size: -; DNA: TGTGCCAGTAGGGACAGGGTGGGGACCTACGAGCAGTACTTC; CDR3: CASRDRVGTYEQYF
D: TRBD1; J: TRBJ1-5; V: TRBV30; size: -; DNA: TGTGCCTGGAGTGGATCGGCGACAGGGGCAAGGAATCAGCCCCAGCATTTT; CDR3: CAWSGSATGARNQPQHF
D: -; J: TRBJ1-2; V: TRBV29-1; size: -; DNA: TGCAGCGCAGGTTCCACCGGGACTCCAAGAGAAGGCTACACCTTC; CDR3: CSAGSTGTPREGYTF
D: -; J: TRBJ1-1; V: TRBV28; size: few; DNA: TGTGCCAGCCGGGGGGGTACTGAAGCTTTCTTT; CDR3: CASRGGTEAFF
D: -; J: TRBJ2-1; V: TRBV6-5; size: -; DNA: TGTGCCATCCAAGAGGGACTCCCAGCGATCTTC; CDR3: CAIQEGLPAIF
D: -; J: TRBJ2-7; V: TRBV28; size: -; DNA: TGTGCCAGCAGTTTCAAGACTCGGCTCGAGCAGTACTTC; CDR3: CASSFKTRLEQYF
D: -; J: TRBJ1-2; V: TRBV5-1; size: -; DNA: TGCGCCAGCAGCCCATGGGGTGCAGGGCAATATGGCTACACCTTC; CDR3: CASSPWGAGQYGYTF
D: -; J: TRBJ1-1; V: TRBV24-1; size: once; DNA: TGTGCCACCAGTCCTGCAGGGTTGAACACTGAAGCTTTCTTT; CDR3: CATSPAGLNTEAFF
D: TRBD2; J: TRBJ2-1; V: TRBV3-1/TRBV3-2; size: once; DNA: TGTGCCAGCAGCCATATTGTCGGGGGGGCCTACAATGAGCAGTTCTTC; CDR3: CASSHIVGGAYNEQFF
D: -; J: TRBJ2-3; V: TRBV5-5; size: once; DNA: TGTGCCAGCAGCTTGCCTCTCTCTGGCACAGATACGCAGTATTTT; CDR3: CASSLPLSGTDTQYF
D: TRBD1; J: TRBJ1-1; V: TRBV18; size: -; DNA: TGTGCCAGCTCACCACTAACTGGACAGGGGGGGGCTGAAGCTTTCTTT; CDR3: CASSPLTGQGGAEAFF
D: -; J: TRBJ2-7; V: TRBV9; size: -; DNA: TGTGCCAGCAGCGTCGACCCCGCGCAGGGGAACGAGCAGTACTTC; CDR3: CASSVDPAQGNEQYF
D: TRBD1; J: TRBJ2-5; V: TRBV10-3; size: -; DNA: TGTGCCATCAGTGAGTCGAACAGGGGGCAAGAGACCCAGTACTTC; CDR3: CAISESNRGQETQYF
D: -; J: TRBJ1-3; V: TRBV15; size: -; DNA: TGTGCCACAAGACAACTCTCTGGAAACACCATATATTTT; CDR3: CATRQLSGNTIYF
D: -; J: TRBJ1-4; V: TRBV9; size: -; DNA: TGTGCCAGCAGCGTAGGGGGCGGTAATGAAAAACTGTTTTTT; CDR3: CASSVGGGNEKLFF
D: TRBD2; J: TRBJ2-7; V: TRBV6-5; size: -; DNA: TGTGCCAGCAGTTACACCCGGACTAGCGGGGGTTACGAGCAGTACTTC; CDR3: CASSYTRTSGGYEQYF
D: -; J: TRBJ1-1; V: TRBV5-4; size: -; DNA: TGTGCCAGCAGCTCAGACAGGTTTTTCACTGAAGCTTTCTTT; CDR3: CASSSDRFFTEAFF
D: -; J: TRBJ1-2; V: TRBV11-3; size: once; DNA: TGTGCCAGCAGCTTAAGACAGTTCTATGGCTACACCTTC; CDR3: CASSLRQFYGYTF
D: TRBD1; J: TRBJ2-7; V: TRBV6-5; size: -; DNA: TGTGCCAGCAGTCACCGACAGGGGCGCGAGCAGTACTTC; CDR3: CASSHRQGREQYF